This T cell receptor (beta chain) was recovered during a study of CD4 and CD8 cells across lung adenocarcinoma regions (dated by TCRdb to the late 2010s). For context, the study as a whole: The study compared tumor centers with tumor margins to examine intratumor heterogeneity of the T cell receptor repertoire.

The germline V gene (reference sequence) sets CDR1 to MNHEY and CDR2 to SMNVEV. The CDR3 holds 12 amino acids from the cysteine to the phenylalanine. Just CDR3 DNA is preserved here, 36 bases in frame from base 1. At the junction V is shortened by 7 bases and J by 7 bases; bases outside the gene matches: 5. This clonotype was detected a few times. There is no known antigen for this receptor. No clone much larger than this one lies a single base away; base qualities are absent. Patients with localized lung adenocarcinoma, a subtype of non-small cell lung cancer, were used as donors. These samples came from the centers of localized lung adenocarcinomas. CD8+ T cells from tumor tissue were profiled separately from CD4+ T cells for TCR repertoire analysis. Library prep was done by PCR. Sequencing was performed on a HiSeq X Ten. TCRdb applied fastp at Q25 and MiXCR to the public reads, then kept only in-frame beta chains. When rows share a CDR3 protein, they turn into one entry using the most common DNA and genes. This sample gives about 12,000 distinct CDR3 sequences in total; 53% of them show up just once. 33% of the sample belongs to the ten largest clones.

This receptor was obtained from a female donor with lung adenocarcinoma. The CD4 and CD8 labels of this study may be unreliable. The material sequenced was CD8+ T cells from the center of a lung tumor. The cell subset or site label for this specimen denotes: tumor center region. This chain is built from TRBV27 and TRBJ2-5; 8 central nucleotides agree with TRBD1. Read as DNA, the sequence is TGTGCCAGCAACTACAGGGGGTGGACCCAGTACTTC. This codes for CASNYRGWTQYF.